The 2 T cell receptor beta chains in this list originate from one sample, sequenced in a study of T cells expressing NK-cell markers. TCRdb reanalyzed the 5' RACE reads, giving one entry per CDR3 protein sequence and no DNA. The table for this sample gives a few hundred thousand distinct CDR3 sequences. The sample consisted of blood T cells: a sorted CD56 or NKG2C T cell subset, CD4+ or CD8+ T cells, or bulk PBMC T cells (not recorded which). These receptors were collected from a man aged 18-70 years in good health.

The chain employs TRBV12-3 or TRBV12-4 and TRBJ2-7; TCRdb lists TRBD1, though no DNA is available to test this call. This CDR3 comprises 14 residues. CDR3 amino acids: CASRRQGASYEQYF.

J is TRBJ2-5 and V is TRBV18; TCRdb's D gene call, TRBD1, goes unchecked for lack of DNA. The CDR3 loop spans 16 amino acids. CDR1 is KGHSH, CDR2 LQKENI, per germline. CDR3 protein: CASSPLPGGTQETQYF.